The 32 T cell receptor beta chains in this list originate from one sample, sequenced in a study of early T cells in non-severe SARS-CoV-2 infection. One entry per CDR3 protein, called by TCRdb with MiXCR from the 5' RACE reads. This sample has nearly 60,000 distinct CDR3 sequences, with over 9.5% found just once. Sequencing was done on a sample of whole blood. These receptors were taken from an adult who was a healthcare worker with PCR-confirmed SARS-CoV-2 infection or an uninfected control (not recorded which).

The table lists this clonotype with a few counts. The gene calls are TRBV10-3 and TRBJ2-7; D is unclear. The length of the CDR3 is 13 residues. The V and J ends lost 2 bases and 0 bases respectively, with 5 bases between them. The germline V gene encodes CDR1 ENHRY and CDR2 SYGVKD. The CDR3 DNA reads as TGTGCCATCAGTGAGACTGTCTCCTACGAGCAGTACTTC. It translates to CAISETVSYEQYF.

The sample holds many counts of this clonotype. The chain links TRBV4-3 to TRBJ2-7; D ambiguous. Per germline, CDR1 LGHNA and CDR2 YSLEER. The V end lost 7 bases, the J end lost 6 bases, and 10 bases lay between the germline ends. The CDR3 has 11 amino acids. CDR3 residues: CASTLDCEQYF. The DNA of the CDR3 is TGCGCCAGCACCCTCGACTGCGAGCAGTACTTC.

This chain joins TRBV29-1 and TRBJ1-1; D is unresolved. Trimming took off 3 bases at V and 0 bases at J, with 8 bases between the two ends. The germline CDR1 and CDR2 sequences are SQVTM and ANQGSEA. The CDR3 extends over 13 amino acids. Here the CDR3 reads CSVDMGMNTEAFF. CDR3 bases: TGCAGCGTTGATATGGGGATGAACACTGAAGCTTTCTTT.

This clonotype was seen many times. V and J are TRBV7-9 and TRBJ2-1, with D hard to call. This CDR3 comprises 13 residues. Trimming pared 5 bases from V and 3 bases from J, leaving 8 bases between. In germline, CDR1 is SEHNR, CDR2 FQNEAQ (reference sequence). CDR3 sequence: CASSPRDYNEQFF. The CDR3 nucleotides read TGTGCCAGCAGCCCCCGCGACTACAATGAGCAGTTCTTC. The full variable domain, its missing parts supplied by reference TRBV7-9 and TRBJ2-1, is DTGVSQNPRHKITKRGQNVTFRCDPISEHNRLYWYRQTLGQGPEFLTYFQNEAQLEKSRLLSDRFSAERPKGSFSTLEIQRTEQGDSAMYLCASSPRDYNEQFFGPGTRLTVL.

This clonotype was counted at least ten times. J is TRBJ2-1 and V is TRBV7-9, with D uncertain. Germline CDR1 SEHNR, CDR2 FQNEAQ (reference sequence). This CDR3 is 14 amino acids long. The V gene lost 0 bases and the J gene lost 8 bases, with 11 bases spanning the gap. CDR3 protein: CASSLALGTDEQFF. The CDR3 DNA follows: TGTGCCAGCAGCTTAGCGCTAGGAACGGATGAGCAGTTCTTC.

This chain links TRBV5-1 with TRBJ2-5; TRBD2 matches 9 bases. The CDR3 runs 17 residues. The germline gives CDR1 SGHRS, CDR2 YFSETQ. The ends lost 0 bases at V and 1 base at J; junction bases unmatched: 7. The CDR3 DNA reads as TGCGCCAGCAGCTTGGGCGGAGAGACTAGCGGCCAAGAGACCCAGTACTTC. Translated, it gives CASSLGGETSGQETQYF.

The sample holds many counts of this clonotype. The chain recombines TRBV29-1 with TRBJ1-1; D is uncertain. V lost 4 bases and J lost 3, with 9 bases in between. Germline-derived CDR1 and CDR2 are SQVTM and ANQGSEA. The CDR3 runs 12 residues. The CDR3 bases are TGCAGCGTTGTAGGAGAGTACACTGAAGCTTTCTTT. Translated: CSVVGEYTEAFF.

This clonotype appeared a few times. The chain is built from TRBV20-1 and TRBJ2-1; TRBD2 matches 8 bases. This CDR3 is 16 amino acids long. Germline V gives CDR1 DFQATT, CDR2 SNEGSKA (reference sequence). Trimming at V came to 6 bases and at J to 4 bases, leaving 14 bases not matched to a gene. The CDR3: CSASRGASGRYNEQFF. CDR3 DNA sequence: TGCAGTGCGTCGCGGGGGGCTAGCGGGCGTTACAATGAGCAGTTCTTC.

Many counts were recorded for this clonotype. The chain has TRBV20-1 and TRBJ1-3; D is unclear. With 6 bases removed from V and 1 base from J, the gap between germline ends came to 10 bases. The CDR3 consists of 13 residues. CDR1 is DFQATT, CDR2 SNEGSKA, per germline (reference sequence). The CDR3 is CSAETRSGNTIYF. The CDR3 region has the DNA TGCAGTGCCGAGACCCGGTCTGGAAACACCATATATTTT.

This clonotype has ten or more counts. This chain uses TRBV7-9 with TRBJ1-4; 9 bases align to TRBD1. Germline assignment: CDR1 SEHNR and CDR2 FQNEAQ (reference sequence). The CDR3 covers 15 residues. Unmatched junction bases numbered 3, after V lost 2 bases and J lost 5 bases. CDR3: CASSLLGTGNEKLFF. For the CDR3, the DNA is TGTGCCAGCAGCTTATTAGGGACAGGGAATGAAAAACTGTTTTTT.

The chain is built from TRBV20-1 and TRBJ2-1; TRBD1 matches at 9 bases. The CDR3 loop spans 13 amino acids. The V gene's germline CDR1 is DFQATT and CDR2 SNEGSKA (reference sequence). Trimming removed 2 bases from V and 7 bases from J; junction bases left unmatched: 3. In DNA form, the CDR3 reads TGCAGTGCTAGAACCGACAGGGGGAATGAGCAGTTCTTC. Protein product: CSARTDRGNEQFF.

V is TRBV5-1 and J is TRBJ2-3, with TRBD2 matching over 8 bases. Looked up from germline, CDR1 is SGHRS and CDR2 is YFSETQ. CDR3 size: 15 residues. Trimming removed 2 bases from V and 2 bases from J; junction bases left unmatched: 4. The chain's CDR3 is CASSFQRGPTDTQYF. As DNA, the CDR3 is TGCGCCAGCAGCTTCCAGCGGGGGCCCACAGATACGCAGTATTTT.

The V and J genes are TRBV12-3 or TRBV12-4 and TRBJ2-3; D gene ambiguous. The V end was cut by 5 bases, the J end by 2 bases, with 20 bases between. The length of the CDR3 is 17 residues. The CDR3, as DNA: TGTGCCAGCAGTCCCCAGATCACAGCGACACCCACAGATACGCAGTATTTT. Protein: CASSPQITATPTDTQYF.

This clonotype was picked up many times. This rearrangement joins TRBV5-1 to TRBJ1-4, with D possibly being TRBD1 (5 bases). Trimming shortened V by 3 bases and J by 15 bases, and 15 bases separated the two germline ends. Germline V gene sequence: CDR1 SGHRS, CDR2 YFSETQ. This CDR3 is built from 12 residues. The CDR3 region is CASSSDSLKVFF. CDR3 sequence (DNA): TGCGCCAGCAGCTCTGACAGTCTTAAAGTGTTTTTT.

This clonotype was found a few times. The gene calls are TRBV7-9 and TRBJ2-1, with TRBD1 identical over 7 bases. This CDR3 is 16 amino acids long. Germline V CDR1 and CDR2: SEHNR, FQNEAQ (reference sequence). Trimming removed 5 bases from V and 0 bases from J; junction bases left unmatched: 7. The CDR3 DNA reads TGTGCCAGCAGCCCAAGGGGGACAGCCTCCTACAATGAGCAGTTCTTC. It yields the protein CASSPRGTASYNEQFF.

This chain uses TRBV7-6 with TRBJ1-2, with 7 bases lining up with TRBD1. V trimming: 5 bases; J trimming: 0 bases; junction bases outside the gene matches: 9. Germline loops: CDR1 SGHVS, CDR2 FNYEAQ. CDR3 size: 16 residues. CDR3 DNA: TGTGCCAGCAGCCCAGAAGGTGACAGGGCTAACTATGGCTACACCTTC. Protein product: CASSPEGDRANYGYTF.

The table lists this clonotype with many counts. The V gene is TRBV12-3 or TRBV12-4, the J gene TRBJ1-2; D unresolved. Deletions cut 1 base from V and 2 bases from J, with 5 bases between. The CDR3 loop spans 13 amino acids. CDR3 DNA: TGTGCCAGCAGTTTAGGAGAAAACTATGGCTACACCTTC. Residues: CASSLGENYGYTF.

This clonotype was seen a handful of times. This chain links TRBV6-2 or TRBV6-3 with TRBJ2-1, with D maybe TRBD2 (5 bases). The CDR3 is made up of 14 amino acids. Trimming shortened V by 0 bases and J by 2 bases, and 5 bases separated the two germline ends. Germline-derived CDR1 and CDR2 are MNHEY and SVGEGT. This CDR3 is CASSYSGAYNEQFF. CDR3 in DNA: TGTGCCAGCAGTTACTCCGGGGCCTACAATGAGCAGTTCTTC.

This clonotype was recorded at least ten times. This chain uses TRBV20-1 with TRBJ2-1; D uncertain. Germline CDR1 DFQATT, CDR2 SNEGSKA (reference sequence). This CDR3 has 12 residues. Trimming took off 2 bases at V and 12 bases at J, with 14 bases between the two ends. The CDR3 region is CSARLAPGPQFF. DNA of the CDR3: TGCAGTGCTAGATTGGCCCCGGGCCCGCAGTTCTTC.

This clonotype was observed a few times. The V and J genes are TRBV18 and TRBJ1-5, with D unresolved. Germline values: CDR1 KGHSH, CDR2 LQKENI. Trimming cost V 3 bases and J 0 bases, with 15 bases left between them. The length of the CDR3 is 17 residues. CDR3 bases: TGTGCCAGCTCACCGATGGGCCGGGGAAATAGCAATCAGCCCCAGCATTTT. Protein: CASSPMGRGNSNQPQHF.

At least ten counts were recorded for this clonotype. The chain carries TRBV12-3 or TRBV12-4 and TRBJ2-1; D is undetermined. This CDR3 region has 15 residues. Trimming removed 2 bases at V and 0 bases at J, with 8 bases between. The CDR3 region is CASSLLGNSYNEQFF. The DNA of the CDR3 is TGTGCCAGCAGTTTACTCGGTAACTCCTACAATGAGCAGTTCTTC.

This clonotype has at least ten counts. This chain connects TRBV19 to TRBJ2-2; 10 bases fit TRBD1. The CDR3 length is 18 residues. Germline V lookup: CDR1 LNHDA, CDR2 SQIVND (reference sequence). The V segment lost 7 bases and the J segment 0 bases; nucleotides outside the gene matches: 11. The CDR3 region is CASTIKRGQGSNTGELFF. In DNA form, the CDR3 reads TGTGCCAGTACCATAAAAAGGGGACAGGGGTCGAACACCGGGGAGCTGTTTTTT. The whole variable domain, filled in from reference TRBV19 and TRBJ2-2, reads DGGITQSPKYLFRKEGQNVTLSCEQNLNHDAMYWYRQDPGQGLRLIYYSQIVNDFQKGDIAEGYSVSREKKESFPLTVTSAQKNPTAFYLCASTIKRGQGSNTGELFFGEGSRLTVL.

This clonotype has only a few counts. The V call is TRBV7-9, the J call TRBJ2-2, with 7 nucleotides matching TRBD1. Per the germline V gene, CDR1 is SEHNR and CDR2 is FQNEAQ (reference sequence). The CDR3 is 14 residues long. The trim removed 5 bases at V and 6 bases at J, leaving 6 bases unmatched. The CDR3 bases are TGTGCCAGCAGCCCGGGACAGCGTCCCGGGGAGCTGTTTTTT. This codes for CASSPGQRPGELFF.

In its sample, this clonotype was seen a few times. The V call is TRBV7-2, the J call TRBJ2-3; the D gene could be TRBD1 or TRBD2 (5 bases each). Trimming removed 5 bases at V and 8 bases at J, with 11 bases between. Germline lookup yields CDR1 SGHTA and CDR2 FQGNSA. This CDR3 has 12 residues. The CDR3 sequence: CASSLRGVTQYF. The DNA for the CDR3 is TGTGCCAGCAGCCTCAGAGGGGTTACGCAGTATTTT.

This clonotype was counted a few times. The V and J genes are TRBV4-1 and TRBJ2-7, with a possible D match to TRBD2 (5 bases). V was trimmed by 4 bases and J by 2 bases, leaving 12 bases between them. Germline V gene lookup returns CDR1 MGHRA and CDR2 YSYEKL. The CDR3 loop spans 14 amino acids. The chain's CDR3 is CASSRGEGTYEQYF. The DNA for the CDR3 is TGCGCCAGCAGCCGAGGAGAGGGAACCTACGAGCAGTACTTC.

This clonotype was recorded many times. The gene calls are TRBV11-2 and TRBJ2-3; TRBD1 matches at 9 bases. Trimming at V came to 6 bases and at J to 2 bases, leaving 6 bases not matched to a gene. The CDR3 contains 15 residues. The germline CDR1 and CDR2 sequences are SGHAT and FQNNGV. CDR3 DNA: TGTGCCAGCAGTAACTACAGGGGGCTCACAGATACGCAGTATTTT. Translation gives CASSNYRGLTDTQYF.

The rearrangement links TRBV6-2 or TRBV6-3 to TRBJ2-7, with 7 bases matching TRBD1. The CDR3 is 16 amino acids. Per germline, CDR1 MNHEY and CDR2 SVGEGT. Germline trimming cut 2 bases from V and 1 base from J; bases unmatched to any gene: 8. This chain's CDR3 is CASSYPMTGPSYEQYF. In DNA, the CDR3 is TGTGCCAGCAGTTACCCAATGACAGGGCCTTCCTACGAGCAGTACTTC.

The rearrangement joins TRBV20-1 to TRBJ2-5; the D gene is possibly TRBD2 (6 bases). V lost 7 bases to trimming and J lost 5 bases, with 17 bases between them. The CDR3 has 13 amino acids. The germline V gene encodes CDR1 DFQATT and CDR2 SNEGSKA (reference sequence). The CDR3 is CSVYGGAGETQYF. The CDR3 nucleotides read TGCAGTGTATACGGCGGGGCTGGGGAGACCCAGTACTTC.

This clonotype turned up a few times. The J gene is TRBJ2-5, the V gene TRBV7-9, with D possibly TRBD2 on 5 matching bases. Trimming stripped 2 bases from V and 1 base from J, with 17 bases between. In germline, CDR1 is SEHNR, CDR2 FQNEAQ (reference sequence). This CDR3 region has 17 residues. CDR3 nucleotides: TGTGCCAGCAGCTTACGTCCCGGGGTCAGCCCCCAAGAGACCCAGTACTTC. It yields the protein CASSLRPGVSPQETQYF. Drawing the rest from reference TRBV7-9 and TRBJ2-5, the complete variable domain is DTGVSQNPRHKITKRGQNVTFRCDPISEHNRLYWYRQTLGQGPEFLTYFQNEAQLEKSRLLSDRFSAERPKGSFSTLEIQRTEQGDSAMYLCASSLRPGVSPQETQYFGPGTRLLVL.

This clonotype appeared many times. The rearrangement uses TRBV29-1 and TRBJ2-1, with 10 bases lining up with TRBD1. The J segment lost 8 bases and the V segment lost 6 bases, leaving 7 bases of the junction unmatched. This CDR3 comprises 13 residues. The germline gives CDR1 SQVTM, CDR2 ANQGSEA. The CDR3 DNA reads as TGCAGCGTGGGGGACAGGGGTTGGGATGAGCAGTTCTTC. Its protein product is CSVGDRGWDEQFF.

This clonotype was found a few times. The chain combines TRBV6-6 with TRBJ2-7; D uncertain. This CDR3 has 16 amino acids. CDR1 and CDR2 (germline): MNHNY, SVGAGI (reference sequence). V lost 5 bases and J lost 3, with 20 bases in between. For the CDR3, the DNA is TGTGCCAGCAGTCTCCTTATGAGTACGGATTACTACGAGCAGTACTTC. This encodes CASSLLMSTDYYEQYF.

This clonotype was counted a few times. CDR3 in DNA: TGTGCCACCAGTGATCTCTCGGGACAGTCCGGGGAGCTGTTTTTT. Amino acid sequence: CATSDLSGQSGELFF. This chain links TRBV24-1 with TRBJ2-2; TRBD1 agrees at 7 bases. The junction had 6 bases not matched to a gene; V was cut back by 3 bases and J by 6 bases. Germline V lookup: CDR1 KGHDR, CDR2 SFDVKD. This CDR3 has 15 amino acids.